The clone carrying this T cell receptor (beta chain) was detected once. The target antigen is unknown. The protocol was immunoSEQ multiplex PCR, while the TCRdb copy is restricted to in-frame clones and leaves out a portion. The sample consists of about 170,000 clones, around 90% of them appearing once. This sample is drawn from a study of T cell responses to AZD1222 COVID-19 vaccine. General observations from the study: Reports say nearly half of spike-specific TCRs go after unmutated variant regions. Spike-specific TCR breadth and depth grew following two AZD1222 doses.

The germline V gene has CDR1 LGHNT and CDR2 FRNRAP. The CDR3 extends over 13 amino acids. After removal of 7 bases from V and 4 bases from J, the junction contained 5 bases not matched to a gene. The rearrangement links TRBV12-5 to TRBJ2-5; TRBD1 matches 8 bases. This TCR was recovered from an adult who received the AZD1222 COVID-19 vaccine. The material sequenced was peripheral blood, taken 28 days after the second AZD1222 dose. The CDR3, as DNA: TGTGCTAGTGTTTCCGACAGGGGAGAGACCCAGTACTTC. Translated, it gives CASVSDRGETQYF.